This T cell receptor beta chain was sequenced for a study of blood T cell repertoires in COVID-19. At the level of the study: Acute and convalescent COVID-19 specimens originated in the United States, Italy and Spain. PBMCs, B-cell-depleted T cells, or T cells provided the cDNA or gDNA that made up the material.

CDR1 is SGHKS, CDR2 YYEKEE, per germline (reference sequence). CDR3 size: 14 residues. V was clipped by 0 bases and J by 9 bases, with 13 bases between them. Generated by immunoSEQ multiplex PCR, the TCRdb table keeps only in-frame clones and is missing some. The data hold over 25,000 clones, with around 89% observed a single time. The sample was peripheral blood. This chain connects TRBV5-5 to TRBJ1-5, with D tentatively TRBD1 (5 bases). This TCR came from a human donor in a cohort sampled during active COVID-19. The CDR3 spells CASSLEGSVPPQHF. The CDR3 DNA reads TGTGCCAGCAGCTTGGAGGGGTCGGTCCCGCCCCAGCATTTT.